The present entry profiles one T cell receptor beta chain with its context. This specimen comes from a study of OX40 agonist ivuxolimab in advanced cancers. Assay: immunoSEQ multiplex PCR; the TCRdb copy retains only in-frame clones and omits some. In the table there are about 72,000 clones, about 87% of which are singletons. The CDR3 consists of 14 residues. V dropped 10 bases and J dropped 1 base, with 13 bases sitting between them. Looked up from germline, CDR1 is ENHRY and CDR2 is SYGVKD. The chain is built from TRBV10-3 and TRBJ2-2; D ambiguous. This sample comprised CD4+ or CD8+ T cells sorted from blood, obtained in a trial of the OX40 agonist ivuxolimab. The clonotype originates from an adult with an advanced solid tumor such as melanoma, head and neck, liver or kidney cancer. The CDR3, as DNA: TGTGCCACCATGAGCGAAAGGAACACCGGGGAGCTGTTTTTT. It codes for CATMSERNTGELFF.